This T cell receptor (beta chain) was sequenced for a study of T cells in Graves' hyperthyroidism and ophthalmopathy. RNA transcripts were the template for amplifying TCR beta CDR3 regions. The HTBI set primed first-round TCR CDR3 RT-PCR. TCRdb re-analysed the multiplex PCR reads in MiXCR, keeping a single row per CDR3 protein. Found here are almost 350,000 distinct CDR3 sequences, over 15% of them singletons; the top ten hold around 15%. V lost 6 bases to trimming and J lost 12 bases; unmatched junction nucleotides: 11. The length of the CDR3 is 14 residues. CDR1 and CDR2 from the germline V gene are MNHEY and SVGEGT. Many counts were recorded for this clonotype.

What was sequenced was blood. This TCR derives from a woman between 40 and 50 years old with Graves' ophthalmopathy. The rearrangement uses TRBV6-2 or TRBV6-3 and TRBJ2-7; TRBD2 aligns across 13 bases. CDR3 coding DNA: TGTGCCAGCAGAAACCCAGGACTAGCGGGAGTTGGGTACTTC. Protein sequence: CASRNPGLAGVGYF.